This T cell receptor beta chain stems from a study of metastatic and nonmetastatic thyroid tumors. Across the whole study: Patients with malignant and benign thyroid disease provided blood and tumor or nodule tissue, whose repertoires were compared.

This clone has at least ten counts. Its antigen remains unidentified. Per the study methods: CDR3 was compared across clinicopathological groups, and the resulting differences were used to build a distant-metastasis classifier for papillary thyroid cancer. TCRdb ran MiXCR on the PCR reads. The V and J calls and clone size are TCRdb's, not the authors'. In the table there are 43,000 or so clones, approximately 4.1% of which are singletons. Findings and limits, study-wide: It was reported that TCR beta diversity was significantly higher in malignant thyroid tumors than benign nodules, in blood and tumor.

None of the patients had undergone any treatment ahead of thyroid surgery. Trimming removed 4 bases from V and 4 bases from J, with 11 bases in between. Germline V lookup: CDR1 MGHDK, CDR2 SYGVNS. The CDR3 spans 14 residues. Sequences were obtained from blood. The chain carries TRBV25-1 and TRBJ1-5; D unclear. This clonotype originated in a female donor with papillary thyroid cancer or a benign thyroid nodule (not recorded which). Some clones in this sample may be carry-over from other donors' samples. The CDR3 DNA reads as TGTGCCAGCAGTGGCGGCTTGGATAATCAGCCCCAGCATTTT. Protein product: CASSGGLDNQPQHF.